The 20 T cell receptor beta chains below all came from one sample that was sequenced in a study of T cell responses to AZD1222 COVID-19 vaccine (dated by TCRdb to the early 2020s). Libraries came from the immunoSEQ multiplex PCR assay. TCRdb obtained this table from immuneACCESS and retained in-frame rearrangements with V and J assigned. These tables miss some clones; where compared with another copy, unresolved V genes account for less than half of the shortfall, and the remainder is unexplained. This sample gives 90,000 to 140,000 clones in total; 82% of them show up just once. The ten largest make up 5% of the sample. Read against the paper, the sample's time point label means: baseline before first vaccination. The specimen was peripheral blood, collected on day 0 of AZD1222 vaccination. These receptors originate from an adult in good health.

The rearrangement joins TRBV6-5 to TRBJ2-2, with a tentative D call TRBD1 (6 bases). The CDR3 totals 15 residues. V lost 0 bases and J 4 bases, leaving 9 bases between the germline ends. Germline-derived CDR1 and CDR2 are MNHEY and SVGAGI. The CDR3 bases are TGTGCCAGCAGTTACTCACAGGGTGGCACCGGGGAGCTGTTTTTT. This translates into CASSYSQGGTGELFF.

This chain joins TRBV5-1 and TRBJ1-2, with D unresolved. V dropped 0 bases and J dropped 3 bases, with 6 bases sitting between them. The germline CDR1 and CDR2 sequences are SGHRS and YFSETQ. This CDR3 region has 13 residues. Here the CDR3 DNA reads TGCGCCAGCAGCTTGGGGAATTACTATGGCTACACCTTC. Translation gives CASSLGNYYGYTF.

The chain uses TRBV5-1 and TRBJ2-5; 13 bases are shared with TRBD2. The germline V gene encodes CDR1 SGHRS and CDR2 YFSETQ. The CDR3 spans 15 residues. V shed 3 bases and J 3 bases; nucleotides not matched to a gene: 2. The CDR3 nucleotides are TGCGCCAGCAGCTACGGGACTAGCGGGGAAGAGACCCAGTACTTC. This translates into CASSYGTSGEETQYF.

The chain joins TRBV27 to TRBJ1-1; no reliable D call. This CDR3 region has 11 residues. V lost 6 bases to trimming and J lost 11 bases, with 13 bases between them. Germline V gives CDR1 MNHEY, CDR2 SMNVEV (reference sequence). CDR3 amino acids: CASRSQQSAFF. The DNA for the CDR3 is TGTGCCAGCAGGTCTCAACAGAGTGCTTTCTTT.

On this clone itself: At the DNA level, this CDR3 is encoded by other sequences in the same sample as well. The J gene is TRBJ2-7, the V gene TRBV7-2, with D possibly being TRBD1 or TRBD2 (5 bases each). The V gene's germline CDR1 is SGHTA and CDR2 FQGNSA. Trimming took 3 bases from V and 0 from J, leaving 9 bases between them. The CDR3 is 14 residues long. Written as DNA, the CDR3 is TGTGCCAGCAGCTTTGGGGGAACCTCCTACGAGCAGTACTTC. This encodes CASSFGGTSYEQYF.

This clone was observed once. The V gene is TRBV6-5, the J gene TRBJ2-7; D possibly corresponds to TRBD1 (5 bases). Germline CDR1 is MNHEY and CDR2 is SVGAGI. V shed 3 bases and J shed 2 bases, with 17 bases lying between them. The CDR3 sequence is 16 residues long. CDR3 protein: CASSYSHLDKTYEQYF. The CDR3 bases are TGTGCCAGCAGTTATTCCCATCTGGACAAGACCTACGAGCAGTACTTC.

The V gene is TRBV5-6, the J gene TRBJ1-2; TRBD1 matches 11 bases. Germline values: CDR1 SGHDT, CDR2 YYEEEE. This CDR3 is 15 amino acids long. The junction had 4 bases not matched to a gene; V was cut back by 4 bases and J by 2 bases. CDR3 region: CASSRGQGANYGYTF. CDR3 bases: TGTGCCAGCAGCCGTGGACAGGGGGCAAACTATGGCTACACCTTC.

A single count supports this clone. This sequence joins TRBV5-1 and TRBJ2-7; D gene uncertain. The CDR3 is made up of 14 amino acids. Germline V gives CDR1 SGHRS, CDR2 YFSETQ. The V gene lost 0 bases and the J gene lost 1 base, with 8 bases spanning the gap. CDR3 sequence: CASSLAGESYEQYF. The CDR3 coding sequence is TGCGCCAGCAGCTTGGCCGGAGAGTCCTACGAGCAGTACTTC.

The gene calls are TRBV11-2 and TRBJ1-2, with D uncertain. CDR3 length: 14 residues. Germline values: CDR1 SGHAT, CDR2 FQNNGV. The V gene lost 5 bases and the J gene lost 4 bases, with 14 bases spanning the gap. In DNA, the CDR3 is TGTGCCAGCAGCCCTGCGGGGTTGGCCTATGGCTACACCTTC. It codes for CASSPAGLAYGYTF.

The V gene is TRBV5-1, the J gene TRBJ2-1; TRBD1 agrees at 7 bases. Trimming removed 2 bases from V and 0 bases from J; junction bases left unmatched: 5. From germline, CDR1 is SGHRS and CDR2 YFSETQ. This CDR3 region has 16 residues. This CDR3 is CASSLQGPFSYNEQFF. The CDR3 DNA sequence: TGCGCCAGCAGCTTACAGGGGCCATTCTCCTACAATGAGCAGTTCTTC.

The V and J genes are TRBV14 and TRBJ2-7, with 8 bases identical to TRBD1. There are 14 residues in the CDR3. Losses at the gene ends were 0 bases for V and 7 bases for J; bases not matched to a gene: 5. CDR1 and CDR2 (germline): SGHDN, FVKESK. CDR3 in amino acids: CASSQEGQVREQYF. For the CDR3, the DNA is TGTGCCAGCAGCCAAGAGGGACAGGTCAGGGAGCAGTACTTC.

This chain links TRBV5-1 with TRBJ1-1; 7 bases line up with TRBD1. Germline values: CDR1 SGHRS, CDR2 YFSETQ. The CDR3 length is 15 residues. V lost 5 bases and J lost 3; bases outside the gene matches: 10. The CDR3: CASRPSNRGYTEAFF. The CDR3 DNA reads TGCGCCAGCAGGCCGTCCAACAGGGGTTACACTGAAGCTTTCTTT.

The V gene is TRBV3-1 (or the pseudogene TRBV3-2), the J gene TRBJ1-3; possibly TRBD1 for D (5 bases). Per the germline V gene, CDR1 is LGHDT and CDR2 is YNNKEL (reference sequence). Trimming removed 1 base from V and 0 bases from J, with 16 bases in between. This CDR3 spans 18 amino acids. The CDR3 reads CASSQGWGDRVSGNTIYF. DNA for the CDR3: TGTGCCAGCAGCCAAGGGTGGGGCGACAGAGTCTCTGGAAACACCATATATTTT.

The rearrangement uses TRBV5-5 and TRBJ2-5; 11 bases align to TRBD1. This CDR3 contains 16 residues. The germline gives CDR1 SGHKS, CDR2 YYEKEE (reference sequence). V trimming: 0 bases; J trimming: 5 bases; junction bases outside the gene matches: 6. CDR3 nucleotide sequence: TGTGCCAGCAGCTTGGGTTGGGACAGGGGGGTGGAGACCCAGTACTTC. Its protein is CASSLGWDRGVETQYF. Full variable domain (outside the CDR3, taken from reference TRBV5-5 and TRBJ2-5): DAGVTQSPTHLIKTRGQQVTLRCSPISGHKSVSWYQQVLGQGPQFIFQYYEKEERGRGNFPDRFSARQFPNYSSELNVNALLLGDSALYLCASSLGWDRGVETQYFGPGTRLLVL.

This rearrangement joins TRBV5-1 to TRBJ2-2, with D uncertain. Trimming left V 0 bases short and J 9 bases short, with 12 bases between. This CDR3 comprises 14 residues. Germline values: CDR1 SGHRS, CDR2 YFSETQ. This chain's CDR3 is CASSLDGRDWELFF. In DNA form, the CDR3 reads TGCGCCAGCAGCTTGGACGGCAGAGATTGGGAGCTGTTTTTT.

The chain has TRBV11-2 and TRBJ2-1; D remains ambiguous. The CDR3 extends over 13 amino acids. V shed 4 bases and J shed 0 bases, with 4 bases lying between them. Germline CDR1 is SGHAT and CDR2 is FQNNGV. The CDR3 region is CASSSSSYNEQFF. The CDR3 DNA follows: TGTGCCAGCAGCTCCAGCTCCTACAATGAGCAGTTCTTC.

V gene TRBV27 combines with J gene TRBJ2-7; D remains ambiguous. The CDR3 length is 14 residues. V lost 2 bases to trimming and J lost 0 bases, with 8 bases between them. Germline CDR1 MNHEY, CDR2 SMNVEV (reference sequence). The chain's CDR3 is CASSLVGLSYEQYF. In nucleotides, the CDR3 is TGTGCCAGCAGTTTAGTGGGCCTCTCCTACGAGCAGTACTTC.

The chain is built from TRBV27 and TRBJ2-4, with a weak D call TRBD1 (7 bases). Germline CDR1 and CDR2: MNHEY and SMNVEV (reference sequence). This CDR3 spans 16 amino acids. The V end was cut by 1 base, the J end by 3 bases, with 13 bases between. CDR3 DNA sequence: TGTGCCAGCAGTTTATTAGGAGGGGGCGACAAAAACATTCAGTACTTC. Its translation is CASSLLGGGDKNIQYF.

The chain is built from TRBV10-2 and TRBJ1-4; 10 nucleotides agree with TRBD1. From germline, CDR1 is WSHSY and CDR2 SAAADI. Trimming removed 8 bases from V and 8 bases from J; junction bases left unmatched: 2. The CDR3 is 12 residues long. Here the CDR3 reads CASSGQGEKLFF. DNA of the CDR3: TGCGCCAGCTCGGGACAGGGGGAAAAACTGTTTTTT.

J is TRBJ1-2 and V is TRBV11-3, with 8 bases that match TRBD1. Germline CDR1 SGHNT, CDR2 YENEEA. The CDR3 has 19 residues. V was pared by 5 bases and J by 5 bases, with 22 bases of the junction left unmatched. The CDR3: CASSPRGRTGGGYVYGYTF. For the CDR3, the DNA is TGTGCCAGCAGCCCACGCGGGCGAACAGGGGGGGGTTATGTTTATGGCTACACCTTC. The whole variable domain, filled in from reference TRBV11-3 and TRBJ1-2, reads EAGVVQSPRYKIIEKKQPVAFWCNPISGHNTLYWYLQNLGQGPELLIRYENEEAVDDSQLPKDRFSAERLKGVDSTLKIQPAELGDSAVYLCASSPRGRTGGGYVYGYTFGSGTRLTVV.